These 32 T cell receptor beta chains were all obtained from the same sample, sequenced in a study of blood T cell repertoires in COVID-19. TCRdb's copy holds only in-frame clones and misses some; the assay was immunoSEQ multiplex PCR. The data show approximately 130,000 clones, about four fifths seen once. The material sequenced was peripheral blood. The receptors originated from an elderly man with acute or convalescent COVID-19.

This rearrangement joins TRBV7-9 to TRBJ2-3; 7 nucleotides line up with TRBD1. V lost 5 bases and J lost 7; bases outside the gene matches: 3. Germline values: CDR1 SEHNR, CDR2 FQNEAQ (reference sequence). The CDR3 consists of 12 residues. CDR3 nucleotides: TGTGCCAGCAGCCCAGGGGGATATACGCAGTATTTT. It codes for CASSPGGYTQYF.

V gene TRBV2 combines with J gene TRBJ2-3, with D tentatively TRBD2 (7 bases). The germline V and J ends were trimmed by 5 bases and 3 bases, with 15 bases remaining between them. The CDR3 loop spans 15 amino acids. Germline CDR1 SNHLY, CDR2 FYNNEI. Here the CDR3 DNA reads TGTGCCAGCAGTACTAGGGGGGGTGGTACAGATACGCAGTATTTT. Its translation is CASSTRGGGTDTQYF.

The chain is built from TRBV7-2 and TRBJ2-1, with TRBD1 matching 7 bases. Germline V lookup: CDR1 SGHTA, CDR2 FQGNSA. V gave up 6 bases and J gave up 5 bases; unmatched junction bases: 7. The CDR3 runs to 14 residues. CDR3 nucleotide sequence: TGTGCCAGCAGTTTTACAGGGGATAACAATGAGCAGTTCTTC. It specifies CASSFTGDNNEQFF.

The gene calls are TRBV4-1 and TRBJ1-4; 8 bases fit TRBD1. Per germline, CDR1 MGHRA and CDR2 YSYEKL. V was pared by 2 bases and J by 5 bases, with 1 base of the junction left unmatched. CDR3 length: 14 amino acids. The chain's CDR3 is CASSQRTGNEKLFF. CDR3 DNA sequence: TGCGCCAGCAGCCAAAGGACAGGGAATGAAAAACTGTTTTTT.

The DNA for the CDR3 is TGTGCCAGCAACGGACGGGGGATGGGGGCCGGGGAGCTGTTTTTT. The encoded protein is CASNGRGMGAGELFF. V is TRBV2 and J is TRBJ2-2; tentatively, D is TRBD2 (6 bases). The CDR3 has 15 residues. Germline V gives CDR1 SNHLY, CDR2 FYNNEI. V lost 7 bases and J 6 bases, leaving 18 bases between the germline ends. Drawing the rest from reference TRBV2 and TRBJ2-2, the complete variable domain is EPEVTQTPSHQVTQMGQEVILRCVPISNHLYFYWYRQILGQKVEFLVSFYNNEISEKSEIFDDQFSVERPDGSNFTLKIRSTKLEDSAMYFCASNGRGMGAGELFFGEGSRLTVL.

This clone was detected ten times or more. The J gene is TRBJ2-7, the V gene TRBV9, with D tentatively TRBD1 (6 bases). The CDR3 runs 14 residues. Germline V gene lookup returns CDR1 SGDLS and CDR2 YYNGEE. The V end lost 4 bases, the J end lost 6 bases, and 17 bases lay between the germline ends. Written as DNA, the CDR3 is TGTGCCAGCAGCTCAGGGGTCTCTCCGGGCGAGCAGTACTTC. Translated: CASSSGVSPGEQYF.

This clone was seen repeatedly, ten times or more. This chain uses TRBV30 with TRBJ2-5; TRBD2 might be the D (6 bases). Looked up from germline, CDR1 is GTSNPN and CDR2 is SVGIG (reference sequence). CDR3 length equals 13 residues. With 6 bases removed from V and 6 bases from J, the gap between germline ends came to 17 bases. CDR3 in amino acids: CACSPGVGQTQYF. In nucleotides, the CDR3 is TGTGCCTGCAGTCCGGGAGTAGGCCAGACCCAGTACTTC.

This chain links TRBV3-1 (or the pseudogene TRBV3-2) with TRBJ2-2, with D maybe TRBD2 (5 bases). The ends were cut back, 0 bases at V and 5 bases at J, with 13 bases in the middle. The CDR3 runs 16 residues. The germline CDR1 and CDR2 sequences are LGHDT and YNNKEL (reference sequence). CDR3 nucleotides: TGTGCCAGCAGCCAAGATCGAATAGCGAGGACCGGGGAGCTGTTTTTT. This sequence encodes CASSQDRIARTGELFF.

The rearrangement joins TRBV29-1 to TRBJ2-1; D might be TRBD1 (5 bases). This CDR3 spans 15 amino acids. Germline values: CDR1 SQVTM, CDR2 ANQGSEA. Trimming took off 7 bases at V and 5 bases at J, with 21 bases between the two ends. DNA for the CDR3: TGCAGCGCAAAAACAGGATTTCTTCCAGACAATGAGCAGTTCTTC. It yields the protein CSAKTGFLPDNEQFF.

The chain combines TRBV18 with TRBJ2-5; 10 bases line up with TRBD2. Germline assignment: CDR1 KGHSH and CDR2 LQKENI. The J segment lost 1 base and the V segment lost 5 bases, leaving 1 base of the junction unmatched. The CDR3 has 14 residues. Written as DNA, the CDR3 is TGTGCCAGCTCAAGGACTAGCGGCCAAGAGACCCAGTACTTC. It is translated as CASSRTSGQETQYF.

In its sample, this clone was seen a few times. The V gene is TRBV2, the J gene TRBJ1-6; 9 nucleotides align to TRBD1. Germline V lookup: CDR1 SNHLY, CDR2 FYNNEI. The CDR3 consists of 16 residues. Germline trimming cut 6 bases from V and 2 bases from J; bases unmatched to any gene: 5. CDR3 loop: CASRGTGTAYNSPLHF. CDR3 in DNA: TGTGCCAGCAGAGGGACAGGGACTGCCTATAATTCACCCCTCCACTTT.

The sample holds one count of this clone. The chain recombines TRBV7-3 with TRBJ2-1; 12 nucleotides match TRBD2. CDR1 is SGHTA, CDR2 FQGTGA, per germline. The CDR3 has 17 amino acids. V was pared by 2 bases and J by 3 bases, with 5 bases of the junction left unmatched. CDR3 protein: CASSLRPTSGGYNEQFF. The DNA of the CDR3 is TGTGCCAGCAGCTTACGGCCGACTAGCGGGGGCTACAATGAGCAGTTCTTC.

The chain links TRBV19 to TRBJ2-7; no firm D call. Trimming pared 3 bases from V and 2 bases from J, leaving 8 bases between. There are 13 residues in the CDR3. Germline CDR1 is LNHDA and CDR2 is SQIVND (reference sequence). CDR3 amino acids: CASSMEGAYEQYF. DNA for the CDR3: TGTGCCAGTAGTATGGAAGGAGCCTACGAGCAGTACTTC.

This chain uses TRBV20-1 with TRBJ2-1, with TRBD2 matching 11 bases. Per the germline V gene, CDR1 is DFQATT and CDR2 is SNEGSKA (reference sequence). J lost 6 bases, V lost 3 bases, and 4 bases had no gene match. The CDR3 totals 14 residues. CDR3 amino acids: CSASSSGGFNEQFF. In DNA form, the CDR3 reads TGCAGTGCTAGTTCTAGCGGGGGGTTCAATGAGCAGTTCTTC.

The chain has TRBV11-3 and TRBJ1-6; no firm D call. The V gene's germline CDR1 is SGHNT and CDR2 YENEEA. V lost 0 bases, J lost 7 bases, and 4 bases lay in between. The CDR3 is 13 residues long. CDR3 protein: CASSLDQNSPLHF. CDR3 nucleotide sequence: TGTGCCAGCAGCTTAGATCAGAATTCACCCCTCCACTTT.

The chain links TRBV5-5 to TRBJ1-5, with D unclear. This CDR3 is built from 12 residues. Deletions cut 3 bases from V and 4 bases from J, with 5 bases between. In germline, CDR1 is SGHKS, CDR2 YYEKEE (reference sequence). CDR3 amino acids: CASSSYNQPQHF. The CDR3 DNA reads as TGTGCCAGCAGCTCGTATAATCAGCCCCAGCATTTT.

J is TRBJ2-6 and V is TRBV12-2; the tabulated D call, TRBD1, remains unverified against the DNA. TRBV12-2 is labeled a pseudogene. The CDR3 has 19 residues. DNA for the CDR3: TGTGCAAGTCGCCTCTTTTCCGGGACAGGATTCTCTGGGGCCAACGTCCTGACTTTC. It encodes CASRLFSGTGFSGANVLTF.

The chain carries TRBV23-1 and TRBJ1-1; tentatively, D is TRBD1 (5 bases). TRBV23-1 is sorted into the ORF group, with uncertain function. There are 14 residues in the CDR3. Between the trimmed V and J ends, which lost 4 bases and 0 bases, there was a span of 9 bases. The CDR3 sequence: CASSLRQMNTEAFF. CDR3 in DNA: TGCGCCAGCAGTCTCCGACAGATGAACACTGAAGCTTTCTTT.

CDR3: CASQDSILMNTEAFF. The CDR3 DNA sequence: TGTGCCAGCCAAGACAGTATCTTGATGAACACTGAAGCTTTCTTT. J is TRBJ1-1 and V is TRBV2; weak D call: TRBD1 (5 bases). Germline V gives CDR1 SNHLY, CDR2 FYNNEI. This CDR3 has 15 residues. Trimming removed 8 bases from V and 0 bases from J, with 16 bases in between.

The V and J genes are TRBV24-1 and TRBJ2-5, with 7 nucleotides matching TRBD2. V dropped 0 bases and J dropped 2; count of bases not matched to a gene: 8. There are 17 residues in the CDR3. CDR1 KGHDR and CDR2 SFDVKD come from the germline V gene. This CDR3 is CATSDLSGGTLQETQYF. The CDR3, as DNA: TGTGCCACCAGTGATTTGTCCGGGGGGACCTTACAAGAGACCCAGTACTTC.

This chain links TRBV28 with TRBJ1-1; 9 bases match TRBD1. There are 15 residues in the CDR3. V lost 6 bases, J lost 1 base, and 6 bases stayed unmatched. Germline V CDR1 and CDR2: MDHEN, SYDVKM. CDR3 residues: CASSNTGGRNTEAFF. In nucleotides, the CDR3 is TGTGCCAGCAGCAATACAGGGGGCCGGAACACTGAAGCTTTCTTT.

The V gene is TRBV5-4, the J gene TRBJ2-5, with D possibly matching TRBD1 (6 bases). The germline V gene has CDR1 SGHNT and CDR2 YYREEE (reference sequence). V lost 0 bases and J lost 0, with 15 bases in between. There are 17 residues in the CDR3. CDR3 protein: CASSLDGIQGNQETQYF. Here the CDR3 DNA reads TGTGCCAGCAGCTTGGACGGCATACAGGGTAACCAAGAGACCCAGTACTTC.

This clone has more than one count but fewer than ten. The rearrangement links TRBV9 to TRBJ2-1; 7 bases align to TRBD1. The germline V gene has CDR1 SGDLS and CDR2 YYNGEE. The CDR3 length is 15 residues. The V segment lost 4 bases and the J segment 5 bases; nucleotides outside the gene matches: 9. The CDR3 sequence: CASSPRDRVNNEQFF. As DNA, the CDR3 is TGTGCCAGCAGCCCCCGCGACAGGGTCAACAATGAGCAGTTCTTC.

The CDR3 DNA follows: TGTGCCAGCAGCGGGGGTACCGGGACAGGTTTGGTAAAACTGTTTTTT. Encoded protein: CASSGGTGTGLVKLFF. J is TRBJ1-4 and V is TRBV5-6, with 8 bases that match TRBD1. The V gene end was trimmed by 4 bases and the J gene end by 10 bases; junction bases not matched to a gene: 15. The CDR3 contains 16 residues. Germline-derived CDR1 and CDR2 are SGHDT and YYEEEE.

In regard to this clone: Other DNA sequences in this specimen translate into the identical CDR3. The genes are TRBV2 and TRBJ2-2; D is unclear. Trimming cost V 7 bases and J 0 bases, with 9 bases left between them. The CDR3 is made up of 14 amino acids. The germline V gene has CDR1 SNHLY and CDR2 FYNNEI. The CDR3 is CASTGTANTGELFF. The CDR3 bases are TGTGCCAGCACAGGAACCGCGAACACCGGGGAGCTGTTTTTT. The variable domain in full, completed from reference TRBV2 and TRBJ2-2, reads EPEVTQTPSHQVTQMGQEVILRCVPISNHLYFYWYRQILGQKVEFLVSFYNNEISEKSEIFDDQFSVERPDGSNFTLKIRSTKLEDSAMYFCASTGTANTGELFFGEGSRLTVL.

This chain uses TRBV11-3 with TRBJ1-2, with 7 bases aligning to TRBD1. V shed 5 bases, J shed 2 bases, and the junction held 17 bases outside the gene matches. The CDR3 has 18 residues. CDR1 is SGHNT and CDR2 is YENEEA in the germline V gene. The CDR3 loop reads CASSLHRGRVRMNYGYTF. In DNA form, the CDR3 reads TGTGCCAGCAGCCTCCACAGGGGCCGCGTGCGCATGAACTATGGCTACACCTTC.

CDR3 protein: CASSLSGSHEQYF. CDR3 sequence (DNA): TGTGCCAGCAGTTTATCGGGGTCCCACGAGCAGTACTTC. The chain links TRBV12-3 or TRBV12-4 to TRBJ2-7; D might be TRBD2 (5 bases). V was trimmed by 2 bases and J by 5 bases, leaving 10 bases between them. The CDR3 is 13 residues long.

As to this clone: An end of the junction does not agree with germline; a read error may underlie this. This chain links TRBV15 with TRBJ1-2; D may be TRBD1 (6 bases). CDR1 and CDR2 from the germline V gene are LNHNV and YYDKDF (reference sequence). The CDR3 spans 12 residues. The CDR3 bases are TGTGCCACCAGCAGGGCCCCAGGGGACCCCAACTTC. This sequence encodes CATSRAPGDPNF. Combining the CDR3 with reference TRBV15 and TRBJ1-2 gives the whole variable domain DAMVIQNPRYQVTQFGKPVTLSCSQTLNHNVMYWYQQKSSQAPKLLFHYYDKDFNNEADTPDNFQSRRPNTSFCFLDIRSPGLGDTAMYLCATSRAPGDPNFGSGTRLTVV.

In DNA form, the CDR3 reads TGTGCCAGCAGCTTAACCGGGGGGCCCGGGAGTGAGCAGTTCTTC. It encodes CASSLTGGPGSEQFF. The chain couples TRBV7-3 to TRBJ2-1; D might be TRBD2 (7 bases). Germline V gene lookup returns CDR1 SGHTA and CDR2 FQGTGA. Trimming removed 0 bases at V and 9 bases at J, with 15 bases between. The CDR3 spans 15 residues.

The gene calls are TRBV18 and TRBJ1-4, with 9 bases identical to TRBD1. This CDR3 spans 14 amino acids. Germline V CDR1 and CDR2: KGHSH, LQKENI. Losses at the gene ends were 4 bases for V and 8 bases for J; bases not matched to a gene: 5. CDR3 in DNA: TGTGCCAGCTCACGTGGACAGGGGAGCGAAAAACTGTTTTTT. This codes for CASSRGQGSEKLFF.

The table lists this clone with a few counts. The V and J genes are TRBV2 and TRBJ1-3, with 8 bases fitting TRBD1. V lost 7 bases, J lost 0 bases, and 5 bases stayed unmatched. The CDR3 has 15 amino acids. Germline CDR1 reads SNHLY; CDR2 reads FYNNEI. This chain's CDR3 is CASTVGQVSGNTIYF. CDR3 nucleotide sequence: TGTGCCAGCACCGTGGGACAGGTCTCTGGAAACACCATATATTTT.

The J gene is TRBJ1-2, the V gene TRBV24-1; 9 nucleotides agree with TRBD1. V shed 4 bases and J 7 bases; nucleotides not matched to a gene: 3. The CDR3 totals 13 residues. CDR1 and CDR2 from the germline V gene are KGHDR and SFDVKD. Here the CDR3 DNA reads TGTGCCACCAGTGACCGGACAGGGGCTGGCTACACCTTC. Translated, it gives CATSDRTGAGYTF.